These T cell receptor beta chains were read from a single sample in a study of regulatory T cells in long-lasting Graves disease. TCRdb recomputed calls from the multiplex PCR reads with MiXCR, one row per CDR3 protein. The top ten clones hold 15% to 20% of a sample with a few hundred thousand distinct CDR3 sequences, about 12% of them seen once. These data are also associated with another study on T cells in Graves' hyperthyroidism and ophthalmopathy.

This specimen was peripheral blood mononuclear cells (PBMCs), taken at new diagnosis, from a patient treated with antithyroid drugs. The receptors originated from a young woman with Graves disease. CDR3s leave out the opening cysteine and the closing phenylalanine or tryptophan. Clone size is not always given. Where it is, it says once, few, many or a class for expanded clones.

size: many
V: TRBV20-1
CDR3: SAWLAGGEQY

size: many
V: TRBV30
CDR3: AWSPASTNEKLF

size: many
V: TRBV24-1
CDR3: ATRSLPSIDPQTAKNIQY

size: many
V: TRBV6-5
CDR3: ASSYSTGSGANVLT

size: many
V: TRBV2
CDR3: ASCTPTGSSSGNTIY

size: many
V: TRBV12-3/TRBV12-4
CDR3: ASSPAPTGAAGYT

size: few
V: TRBV27
CDR3: ASFSTGGTGELF

size: many
V: TRBV4-2
CDR3: ASSAQGAEAF

size: few
V: TRBV20-1
CDR3: SARVSGLNTIY

size: .
V: TRBV29-1
CDR3: SVEGGSGQPQH

size: many
V: TRBV15
CDR3: ATSSGRNEQF